The 18 T cell receptor beta chains below were found in one sample sequenced in a study of control samples from healthy donors and cancer patients. The repertoire was sequenced with immunoSEQ multiplex PCR; TCRdb's copy has only in-frame clones and lacks some. The sample shows under 50,000 clones, about 90% of them seen only once. Sequenced sample: PBMCs. These receptor sequences come from a woman aged 60 to 75 with lung cancer.

The CDR3 DNA reads TGTGCCAGCAGTAGGGGGATCTCTGGAAACACCATATATTTT. Translation gives CASSRGISGNTIYF. V and J are TRBV9 and TRBJ1-3, with D possibly matching TRBD1 (6 bases). This CDR3 region has 14 residues. V gave up 5 bases and J gave up 0 bases, with 9 bases separating them. Germline values: CDR1 SGDLS, CDR2 YYNGEE.

The J gene is TRBJ2-1, the V gene TRBV4-1; 10 positions agree with TRBD1. The germline V gene has CDR1 MGHRA and CDR2 YSYEKL. After removal of 0 bases from V and 7 bases from J, the junction contained 9 bases not matched to a gene. The CDR3 has 17 amino acids. The CDR3 sequence is CASSQEVSGQGGNEQFF. The CDR3 DNA reads TGCGCCAGCAGCCAAGAAGTATCAGGACAGGGGGGGAATGAGCAGTTCTTC.

This clone was detected a few times. This chain joins TRBV2 and TRBJ1-2; a possible D gene is TRBD1 (5 bases). V gave up 7 bases and J gave up 4 bases, with 16 bases separating them. Germline V CDR1 and CDR2: SNHLY, FYNNEI. The CDR3 consists of 14 residues. The CDR3 coding sequence is TGTGCCAGCAATGTGAACCGGGACGTCTATGGCTACACCTTC. Its protein product is CASNVNRDVYGYTF.

The chain combines TRBV3-1 (or the pseudogene TRBV3-2) with TRBJ1-1, with D maybe TRBD1 (5 bases). The CDR3 length is 14 residues. Looked up from germline, CDR1 is LGHDT and CDR2 is YNNKEL (reference sequence). Trimming pared 3 bases from V and 11 bases from J, leaving 19 bases between. CDR3 coding DNA: TGTGCCAGCAGCCATTCCCCCACGGCCTGGGACGCTTTCTTT. Translated: CASSHSPTAWDAFF.

This clone has a single count. The J gene is TRBJ2-7, the V gene TRBV9; D is perhaps TRBD2 (6 bases). The CDR3 contains 16 residues. V lost 0 bases, J lost 0 bases, and 13 bases lay in between. CDR1 and CDR2 from the germline V gene are SGDLS and YYNGEE. CDR3 nucleotide sequence: TGTGCCAGCAGCGTAGGGGCGGGGCAGAACTCCTACGAGCAGTACTTC. It specifies CASSVGAGQNSYEQYF.

This clone was observed once. The chain joins TRBV20-1 to TRBJ2-1, with TRBD2 matching over 10 bases. CDR1 and CDR2 from the germline V gene are DFQATT and SNEGSKA (reference sequence). Unmatched junction bases numbered 15, after V lost 3 bases and J lost 4 bases. This CDR3 is built from 18 residues. The CDR3 region has the DNA TGCAGTGCTAGTGACCCTCGGGGAGCGGGAGGGATGTACAATGAGCAGTTCTTC. Translating gives CSASDPRGAGGMYNEQFF.

The rearrangement joins TRBV10-3 to TRBJ1-5; D possibly corresponds to TRBD1 (5 bases). The CDR3 has 13 amino acids. Germline CDR1 reads ENHRY; CDR2 reads SYGVKD. V was shortened by 3 bases and J by 6 bases, with 9 bases between the two germline ends. As DNA, the CDR3 is TGTGCCATCAGTGACGACAGTGGTCAGCCCCAGCATTTT. Its protein product is CAISDDSGQPQHF.

This chain connects TRBV24-1 to TRBJ2-2; D might be TRBD1 (7 bases). Per the germline V gene, CDR1 is KGHDR and CDR2 is SFDVKD. V shed 7 bases and J shed 2 bases, with 13 bases lying between them. This CDR3 region has 15 residues. The CDR3 DNA is TGTGCCACCAGCCGACAGGGACTCAACACCGGGGAGCTGTTTTTT. Amino acids: CATSRQGLNTGELFF.

This clone was seen a single time. The chain combines TRBV28 with TRBJ1-4, with 9 nucleotides matching TRBD1. Per germline, CDR1 MDHEN and CDR2 SYDVKM. The CDR3 is 14 residues long. Unmatched junction bases numbered 12, after V lost 7 bases and J lost 12 bases. Here the CDR3 reads CASTPQGAFRELFF. The CDR3 DNA reads as TGTGCCAGCACCCCACAGGGGGCCTTTCGGGAACTGTTTTTT.

The chain combines TRBV30 with TRBJ2-3; possibly TRBD1 for D (5 bases). CDR3 length: 12 residues. Trimming shortened V by 3 bases and J by 2 bases, and 6 bases separated the two germline ends. The V gene's germline CDR1 is GTSNPN and CDR2 SVGIG (reference sequence). CDR3 protein: CAWRTVTDTQYF. The CDR3 DNA reads TGTGCCTGGAGGACAGTCACAGATACGCAGTATTTT. Full variable domain (remainder filled in from reference TRBV30 and TRBJ2-3): SQTIHQWPATLVQPVGSPLSLECTVEGTSNPNLYWYRQAAGRGLQLLFYSVGIGQISSEVPQNLSASRPQDRQFILSSKKLLLSDSGFYLCAWRTVTDTQYFGPGTRLTVL.

The rearrangement joins TRBV7-9 to TRBJ1-1, with a weak D call TRBD1 (5 bases). The CDR3 is made up of 13 amino acids. The ends were cut back, 5 bases at V and 4 bases at J, with 11 bases in the middle. CDR1 is SEHNR, CDR2 FQNEAQ, per germline (reference sequence). The CDR3 DNA is TGTGCCAGCAGCCGACAGCCGGGCACTGAAGCTTTCTTT. Its translation: CASSRQPGTEAFF.

In this sample, this clone turned up once. The chain couples TRBV9 to TRBJ1-1; D remains unclear. V lost 3 bases and J lost 11, with 17 bases in between. Germline CDR1 and CDR2: SGDLS and YYNGEE. CDR3 length: 13 amino acids. The CDR3 DNA sequence: TGTGCCAGCAGCGCCACCGGGCCCACGGCGGCTTTCTTT. Translating it yields CASSATGPTAAFF.

The J gene is TRBJ1-5, the V gene TRBV6-1, with a weak D call TRBD1 (6 bases). Trimming removed 2 bases at V and 4 bases at J, with 15 bases between. Germline CDR1 is MNHNS and CDR2 is SASEGT. The CDR3 contains 16 residues. CDR3 sequence: CASSEFLGQGNQPQHF. In DNA form, the CDR3 reads TGTGCCAGCAGTGAATTTCTAGGGCAGGGGAATCAGCCCCAGCATTTT.

The chain uses TRBV30 and TRBJ1-4, with a weak D call TRBD1 (5 bases). The CDR3 is made up of 16 amino acids. Germline CDR1 reads GTSNPN; CDR2 reads SVGIG (reference sequence). V gave up 3 bases and J gave up 3 bases, with 17 bases separating them. The CDR3 reads CAWRPFPGLSNEKLFF. CDR3 DNA sequence: TGTGCCTGGAGGCCATTTCCGGGACTGTCTAATGAAAAACTGTTTTTT.

This chain uses TRBV4-2 with TRBJ1-4; maybe TRBD1 (5 bases). Trimming cost V 1 base and J 2 bases, with 14 bases left between them. The length of the CDR3 is 17 residues. CDR1 is LGHNA and CDR2 is YNFKEQ in the germline V gene. The CDR3 nucleotides are TGTGCCAGCAGCCAAGGTTCAGGGCTCCCCACTAATGAAAAACTGTTTTTT. It yields the protein CASSQGSGLPTNEKLFF.

The chain combines TRBV7-2 with TRBJ2-7; D is unresolved. The CDR3 is made up of 12 amino acids. From germline, CDR1 is SGHTA and CDR2 FQGNSA. V lost 4 bases to trimming and J lost 4 bases, with 8 bases between them. The CDR3 loop reads CASSSVNYEQYF. In nucleotides, the CDR3 is TGTGCCAGCAGCTCAGTAAATTACGAGCAGTACTTC.

The chain uses TRBV4-3 and TRBJ2-7, with D unclear. V gave up 0 bases and J gave up 6 bases, with 12 bases separating them. The CDR3 extends over 14 amino acids. Germline lookup yields CDR1 LGHNA and CDR2 YSLEER. CDR3 nucleotides: TGCGCCAGCAGCCAAGATCTTCTAGTAGGCGAGCAGTACTTC. Amino acids: CASSQDLLVGEQYF.

The CDR3 DNA follows: TGCAGTGCTAGAAAGGAAGATACGCAGTATTTT. Residues: CSARKEDTQYF. The V and J genes are TRBV20-1 and TRBJ2-3; D call uncertain. Germline CDR1 DFQATT, CDR2 SNEGSKA (reference sequence). The CDR3 totals 11 residues. With 2 bases removed from V and 5 bases from J, the gap between germline ends came to 5 bases.